This T cell receptor (beta chain) was profiled in a study of blood T cells in healthy people across ages. Study-wide points: The unknown donor CMV status may have confounded expanded clonotype changes. Per million T cells, the diversity of TCR beta decreased roughly linearly as age advanced.

Germline-derived CDR1 and CDR2 are SQVTM and ANQGSEA. The length of the CDR3 is 14 residues. V lost 0 bases, J lost 4 bases, and 12 bases lay in between. With regard to this clonotype: Its antigen remains unknown.

Together with a sample-barcoded 5' primer, a J-beta primer mix was included in a second PCR lasting about 7 to 11 cycles. One entry per CDR3 protein, called by TCRdb with MiXCR from the 5' RACE reads. Counted here are 650,000 to 1,000,000 distinct CDR3 sequences, about 34% occurring once; the ten biggest clones make up 10% to 15%. Each donor was a healthy Caucasian individual from Russia, aged about 6 to 100. Isolated PBMCs totaled at least 6.5 million in each sample. The receptor comes from a man between 18 and 29 years old in good health. Sequences were obtained from blood. This chain connects TRBV29-1 to TRBJ1-2; no firm D call. DNA for the CDR3: TGCAGCGTTGAAGATTTTTCCGGAAGCTATGGCTACACCTTC. The encoded protein is CSVEDFSGSYGYTF. Full variable domain (missing parts from reference TRBV29-1 and TRBJ1-2): SAVISQKPSRDICQRGTSLTIQCQVDSQVTMMFWYRQQPGQSLTLIATANQGSEATYESGFVIDKFPISRPNLTFSTLTVSNMSPEDSSIYLCSVEDFSGSYGYTFGSGTRLTVV.